These T cell receptor beta chains were read from a single sample in a study of OX40 agonist ivuxolimab in advanced cancers. The protocol was immunoSEQ multiplex PCR, while the TCRdb copy is restricted to in-frame clones and leaves out a portion. The sample has some 60,000 clones; roughly 84% are singletons. Specimen: CD4+ or CD8+ T cells sorted from blood, collected in a trial of the OX40 agonist ivuxolimab. The source of these receptors is an adult with an advanced solid tumor such as melanoma, head and neck, liver or kidney cancer. CDR3s include the opening cysteine and the closing phenylalanine or tryptophan.

V gene: TRBV2; CDR3 protein: CASSLSPRPETQYF
V gene: TRBV30; CDR3 protein: CASEVGAYEQYF
V gene: TRBV19; CDR3 protein: CASSINRARDYGYTF
V gene: TRBV5-1; CDR3 protein: CASSFASGKTDTQYF
V gene: TRBV30; CDR3 protein: CAWSYPPGGAFF
V gene: TRBV30; CDR3 protein: CAWSVKDSNEKLFF
V gene: TRBV7-2; CDR3 protein: CASSQPPGNSPLHF
V gene: TRBV5-1; CDR3 protein: CASSLIGGTRETQYF
V gene: TRBV25-1; CDR3 protein: CASSGFRGRDEQYF
V gene: TRBV11-2; CDR3 protein: CASSTRTDKQYF
V gene: TRBV6-1; CDR3 protein: CASSPKTGGVEKLFF
V gene: TRBV9; CDR3 protein: CASSLSQGSYEQYF
V gene: TRBV5-4; CDR3 protein: CASSLTQGTNYGYTF
V gene: TRBV19; CDR3 protein: CASSQHTPLTYGYTF
V gene: TRBV7-9; CDR3 protein: CASGTPSNIQYF
V gene: TRBV7-9; CDR3 protein: CASSLVSGRWADTQYF
V gene: TRBV13; CDR3 protein: CASSLRPGTEAFF
V gene: TRBV14; CDR3 protein: CASSQVGLLGGPNTGELFF
V gene: TRBV5-4; CDR3 protein: CASSLSQGYGYTF
V gene: TRBV5-1; CDR3 protein: CASSPRQGQGNTEAFF
V gene: TRBV7-9; CDR3 protein: CASSPTRMAYNEQFF
V gene: TRBV7-8; CDR3 protein: CASSRDRAGNEQYF
V gene: TRBV30; CDR3 protein: CAWSQSTDTQYF
V gene: TRBV5-1; CDR3 protein: CASSGGVSEKLFF
V gene: TRBV28; CDR3 protein: CASSLSGQGQQPQHF
V gene: TRBV11-3; CDR3 protein: CASSSGASGGENEQFF
V gene: TRBV29-1; CDR3 protein: CSVLGLAGVLFF
V gene: TRBV29-1; CDR3 protein: CSAGTGGGTDTQYF
V gene: TRBV19; CDR3 protein: CASSIFTLSTEAFF
V gene: TRBV7-2; CDR3 protein: CASSLRIRSEQYF
V gene: TRBV2; CDR3 protein: CASTVPVTEAFF
V gene: TRBV28; CDR3 protein: CASRNRDRVYGYTF
V gene: TRBV7-2; CDR3 protein: CASSFAVRDTQYF
V gene: TRBV12-5; CDR3 protein: CASGPDDSAGATGELFF
V gene: TRBV10-1; CDR3 protein: CASSGQMNTEAFF